This TCR beta chain was recorded in a study of blood T cell repertoires in COVID-19 (dated by TCRdb to the early 2020s). Background for the entire study: Collaborator samples came from the United States, Italy and Spain and covered acute and convalescent phases of COVID-19. The material from the prospective study consisted of cDNA or gDNA derived from T cells, B-cell-depleted T cells, or PBMCs. The repertoires were released in a freely available public database meant as a resource for research on the immune response to SARS-CoV-2. Subjects who had been exposed to COVID-19, were actively infected with it, or had recovered from it provided the deeply sampled blood TCRbeta repertoires that made up the dataset. Samples came from the ongoing ImmuneRACE study (first 160 participants) plus 1,254 subjects from 6 global collaborators. Where available, HLA class I and class II types were obtained from metadata supplied by the sample provider rather than from assay-based typing. Sample metadata almost always included a de-identified subject ID, COVID-19 status, age in years and sex.

TCRbeta CDR3 regions were amplified from genomic DNA by means of the immunoSEQ Assay, a bias-controlled multiplex PCR. The authors processed their data as follows. Within the assay, amplification of reference gene primers was used to estimate how many nucleated cells each sample contained. Sequence reads were collapsed and filtered to measure the absolute abundance of every unique TCRbeta CDR3 rearrangement. For each sample, productive Simpson clonality was calculated as the square root of Simpson's diversity index across productive rearrangements. TCRdb holds this immuneACCESS table with in-frame rearrangements only. Some clones are missing; in checked studies, unresolved V genes explain under half, and the rest has no known cause. V, J and clone size reflect that table, while D and trimming were determined from the DNA. The sample profile shows fewer than 450,000 clones; more than 70% of them were found once. The top ten clones comprise roughly 12% of the sample.

With regard to this clone: Its recognized antigen is unknown. Base qualities are not provided; no much larger clone lies one nucleotide away.

From cysteine to phenylalanine, the CDR3 is 13 amino acids long. Only the CDR3 DNA stays, 39 bases, in frame from base 1. Cut back by 3 bases and 3 bases, the V and J ends lie 9 bases apart. CDR1 and CDR2, looked up from the germline V gene, are SGHVS and FQNEAQ. One collaborating source in Seattle enrolled patients while the patients were actively infected and followed the patients over time throughout the course of disease. The collaborating institutions used their own protocols to collect whole blood in K2EDTA tubes. Collaborator samples were shipped for TCRbeta analysis as frozen whole blood, isolated PBMCs, or DNA extracted from either sample type. Paper-wide results and their limitations: How much clinical and demographic metadata was included differed by source and by participant, and the metadata was provided uncurated.

The V gene is TRBV7-8 and the J gene is TRBJ2-7, with the D gene too uncertain to name. The origin of this receptor is a woman between 45 and 60 years old with COVID-19, enrolled during active disease. Specimen: peripheral blood. The DNA reads as follows: TGTGCCAGCAGCTTGTCTCCTCTCTACGAGCAGTACTTC. It encodes CASSLSPLYEQYF.